This TCR beta chain is from a study of cytomegalovirus exposure and HLA in healthy donors. Study in general: Inside one of the first data releases sat around 77 million unique TCRs taken from HLA-typed donors. Ancestry clustering placed 70% to 90% of around 400 genotyped donors in the Caucasian-associated cluster.

The study's findings and limits: Indistinguishable V segments, including TRBV6-2 and TRBV6-3, were excluded.

The PCR employed 60 Vbeta primers together with 13 Jbeta primers. The protocol was immunoSEQ multiplex PCR, while the TCRdb copy is restricted to in-frame clones and leaves out a portion. The table records more than 150,000 clones, over 60% of them present only once. In the case of this clone: Its cognate antigen is unknown.

The junction had 3 bases not matched to a gene; V was cut back by 4 bases and J by 8 bases. This CDR3 is 14 amino acids long. CDR1 and CDR2 (germline): SGHRS, YFSETQ. This TCR came from a man aged 18 to 30 in good health and CMV-seronegative. Material for sequencing was PBMCs. The chain uses TRBV5-1 and TRBJ2-1, with TRBD2 matching 13 bases. CDR3 sequence reads: CASSIGLAGDEQFF. The CDR3 bases are TGCGCCAGCAGCATCGGACTAGCGGGGGATGAGCAGTTCTTC.